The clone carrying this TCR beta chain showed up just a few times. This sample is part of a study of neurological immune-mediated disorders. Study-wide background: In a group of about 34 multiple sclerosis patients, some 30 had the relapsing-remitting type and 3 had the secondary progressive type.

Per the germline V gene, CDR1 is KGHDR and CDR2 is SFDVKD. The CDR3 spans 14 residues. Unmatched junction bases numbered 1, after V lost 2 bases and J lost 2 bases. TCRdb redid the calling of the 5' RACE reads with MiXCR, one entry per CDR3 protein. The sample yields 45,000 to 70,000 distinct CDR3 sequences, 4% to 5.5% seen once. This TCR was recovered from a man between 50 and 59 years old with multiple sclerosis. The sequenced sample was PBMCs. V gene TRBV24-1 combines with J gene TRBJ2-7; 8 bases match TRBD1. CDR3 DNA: TGTGCCACCAGTGATTCGGACAGGGCCTACGAGCAGTACTTC. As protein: CATSDSDRAYEQYF.